The 27 T cell receptor beta chains presented below share a single source sample, sequenced in a study of metastatic and nonmetastatic thyroid tumors. Until they underwent thyroid surgery, no patient had received any treatment. TCRdb re-clonotyped the PCR reads through MiXCR. The sample consists of around 53,000 clones, 20% to 25% of them appearing once. Sequenced sample: blood. The receptors here all came from a female donor with papillary thyroid cancer or a benign thyroid nodule (not recorded which). Some clones in this sample may be carry-over from other donors' samples.

At least ten counts were recorded for this clone. The rearrangement joins TRBV30 to TRBJ2-1; no clear D. The CDR3 has 14 residues. The germline gives CDR1 GTSNPN, CDR2 SVGIG (reference sequence). Trimming took 2 bases from V and 6 from J, leaving 14 bases between them. The CDR3 sequence: CAWSPTRRSNEQFF. The DNA for the CDR3 is TGTGCCTGGAGTCCCACCCGTAGGAGCAATGAGCAGTTCTTC. Combining the CDR3 with reference TRBV30 and TRBJ2-1 gives the whole variable domain SQTIHQWPATLVQPVGSPLSLECTVEGTSNPNLYWYRQAAGRGLQLLFYSVGIGQISSEVPQNLSASRPQDRQFILSSKKLLLSDSGFYLCAWSPTRRSNEQFFGPGTRLTVL.

This clone has at least ten counts. The chain is built from TRBV4-2 and TRBJ2-1; TRBD2 agrees at 9 bases. Per germline, CDR1 LGHNA and CDR2 YNFKEQ. J gave up 7 bases and V 2 bases, and 12 bases lay outside the gene matches. The length of the CDR3 is 17 residues. The CDR3 nucleotides are TGTGCCAGCAGCCAACTCCCCAGGCTAGCGGGGCATAATGAGCAGTTCTTC. Its protein product is CASSQLPRLAGHNEQFF.

V usage is TRBV30 and J usage is TRBJ1-1; no definite D call. CDR3 size: 13 residues. The germline V and J ends were trimmed by 3 bases and 1 base, with 9 bases remaining between them. Germline loops: CDR1 GTSNPN, CDR2 SVGIG (reference sequence). DNA for the CDR3: TGTGCCTGGAGAGGTGACACGAACACTGAAGCTTTCTTT. Translated, it gives CAWRGDTNTEAFF.

With respect to this clone: A much larger clone differs by one base, so this may be a read error. This rearrangement joins TRBV28 to TRBJ1-4, with D possibly matching TRBD1 (5 bases). CDR1 and CDR2 from the germline V gene are MDHEN and SYDVKM. V lost 6 bases and J lost 6, with 14 bases in between. The CDR3 consists of 14 residues. CDR3 DNA: TGTGCCAGCAGAGGCTTCGGGGGACATGAAAAACTGTTTTTT. Translated, it gives CASRGFGGHEKLFF.

There are many counts of this clone. The chain is built from TRBV15 and TRBJ2-3; D is unclear. CDR3 size: 12 residues. V gave up 0 bases and J gave up 5 bases, with 3 bases separating them. Germline V gives CDR1 LNHNV, CDR2 YYDKDF (reference sequence). The CDR3 nucleotides read TGTGCCACCAGCAGAGATGGAGATACGCAGTATTTT. Encoded protein: CATSRDGDTQYF.

V usage is TRBV9 and J usage is TRBJ2-1; 12 bases line up with TRBD2. Germline-derived CDR1 and CDR2 are SGDLS and YYNGEE. The length of the CDR3 is 16 residues. With 4 bases clipped from V and 5 bases from J, the junction kept 7 bases outside the gene matches. DNA of the CDR3: TGTGCCAGCAGCTCCCGGACTAGCGGGATCCACAATGAGCAGTTCTTC. As protein: CASSSRTSGIHNEQFF.

In this sample, this clone turned up many times. The genes are TRBV5-1 and TRBJ2-2, with D perhaps given as TRBD1 or TRBD2 (5 bases each). V gave up 3 bases and J gave up 5 bases, with 8 bases separating them. Germline V gene data show CDR1 as SGHRS and CDR2 as YFSETQ. The CDR3 contains 13 residues. The CDR3 protein is CASSSEGTGELFF. As DNA, the CDR3 is TGCGCCAGCAGCTCCGAGGGGACCGGGGAGCTGTTTTTT.

In its sample, this clone was seen many times. The chain joins TRBV20-1 to TRBJ2-7; the match to TRBD2 covers 8 bases. Germline V lookup: CDR1 DFQATT, CDR2 SNEGSKA (reference sequence). This CDR3 is 12 amino acids long. CDR3 nucleotides: TGCGCCCCCGGGAGGGTACTCTACGAGCAGTACTTC. Protein product: CAPGRVLYEQYF.

This clone was observed many times. The chain employs TRBV9 and TRBJ2-4, with D tentatively TRBD2 (5 bases). The CDR3 extends over 15 amino acids. Germline V gene lookup returns CDR1 SGDLS and CDR2 YYNGEE. V was pared by 4 bases and J by 9 bases, with 20 bases between. DNA of the CDR3: TGTGCCAGCAGCCCGAACTACGGAGGCTTAGCCATTCAGTACTTC. It specifies CASSPNYGGLAIQYF.

This chain joins TRBV5-1 and TRBJ2-1; 9 positions match TRBD2. This CDR3 spans 13 amino acids. From germline, CDR1 is SGHRS and CDR2 YFSETQ. V shed 4 bases, J shed 8 bases, and the junction held 4 bases outside the gene matches. The CDR3 protein is CASSPGLAYEQFF. The CDR3 DNA is TGCGCCAGCAGCCCAGGACTAGCGTATGAGCAGTTCTTC.

This clone showed up many times. The chain carries TRBV12-5 and TRBJ2-2; D not resolved. Germline CDR1 LGHNT, CDR2 FRNRAP. CDR3 length equals 13 residues. V was trimmed by 1 base and J by 3 bases, leaving 3 bases between them. In DNA, the CDR3 is TGTGCTAGTGGTTTGGAACACACCGGGGAGCTGTTTTTT. Amino acid sequence: CASGLEHTGELFF.

Many counts were recorded for this clone. The DNA of the CDR3 is TGTGCCAGCAGCTTCGGGGACAGGCAAGAGACCCAGTACTTC. Encoded protein: CASSFGDRQETQYF. The genes are TRBV11-2 and TRBJ2-5; 8 bases match TRBD1. The ends lost 3 bases at V and 2 bases at J; junction bases unmatched: 2. This CDR3 is built from 14 residues. CDR1 is SGHAT, CDR2 FQNNGV, per germline. The full variable domain, its missing parts supplied by reference TRBV11-2 and TRBJ2-5, is EAGVAQSPRYKIIEKRQSVAFWCNPISGHATLYWYQQILGQGPKLLIQFQNNGVVDDSQLPKDRFSAERLKGVDSTLKIQPAKLEDSAVYLCASSFGDRQETQYFGPGTRLLVL.

Only a few counts were recorded for this clone. A much larger clone is a single base away; this may be a read error. Other nucleotide sequences in the sample specify the same CDR3. The V and J genes are TRBV6-1 and TRBJ1-1; tentative D call: TRBD1 (5 bases). In germline, CDR1 is MNHNS, CDR2 SASEGT. The V and J ends lost 7 bases and 0 bases respectively, with 21 bases between them. This CDR3 contains 17 residues. CDR3 nucleotides: TGTGCCAGCATACCCCGGGTGGGGCTCGGGATGAACACTGAAGCTTTCTTT. Translation gives CASIPRVGLGMNTEAFF.

Notes on this clone: This CDR3 is missing its conserved last phenylalanine or tryptophan, likely due to a read error. CDR3 bases: TGTGCCAGCAGTTTACAAAAGGGCAGTCTCGAGCAGTACTTG. Protein sequence: CASSLQKGSLEQYL. V is TRBV6-5 and J is TRBJ2-7; D call uncertain. From germline, CDR1 is MNHEY and CDR2 SVGAGI. The CDR3 is made up of 14 amino acids. The V gene lost 4 bases and the J gene lost 6 bases, with 16 bases spanning the gap.

This clone was counted many times. The gene calls are TRBV30 and TRBJ2-3, with TRBD1 identical over 9 bases. This CDR3 has 15 amino acids. Trimming removed 2 bases from V and 2 bases from J; junction bases left unmatched: 5. Per germline, CDR1 GTSNPN and CDR2 SVGIG (reference sequence). The CDR3 DNA is TGTGCCTGGAGTCAGGGACAGGGAGACACAGATACGCAGTATTTT. This gives the protein CAWSQGQGDTDTQYF.

This clone has ten or more counts. A read error may be the cause here, since a much bigger clone is one base away. This chain's CDR3 is CANRRRGPSNQPQHF. CDR3 DNA: TGTGCCAACAGGAGAAGGGGGCCTAGCAATCAGCCCCAGCATTTT. The V gene is TRBV28, the J gene TRBJ1-5; TRBD1 agrees at 7 bases. CDR1 and CDR2 from the germline V gene are MDHEN and SYDVKM. V trimming: 10 bases; J trimming: 0 bases; junction bases outside the gene matches: 9. The CDR3 spans 15 residues.

This clone appeared many times. For the CDR3, the DNA is TGTGCCAGCAGCCGGGACGGCGTCTATGGCTACACCTTC. Its protein is CASSRDGVYGYTF. The chain combines TRBV2 with TRBJ1-2, with D possibly matching TRBD1 (5 bases). Looked up from germline, CDR1 is SNHLY and CDR2 is FYNNEI. Trimming shortened V by 6 bases and J by 4 bases, and 12 bases separated the two germline ends. The length of the CDR3 is 13 residues. The entire variable domain, with the rest obtained from reference TRBV2 and TRBJ1-2, is as follows: EPEVTQTPSHQVTQMGQEVILRCVPISNHLYFYWYRQILGQKVEFLVSFYNNEISEKSEIFDDQFSVERPDGSNFTLKIRSTKLEDSAMYFCASSRDGVYGYTFGSGTRLTVV.

This clone was seen repeatedly, ten times or more. The germline gene is not matched at one end of the junction; a read error may be the cause. The gene calls are TRBV20-1 and TRBJ1-2; possible D gene TRBD1, 6 bases. Germline assignment: CDR1 DFQATT and CDR2 SNEGSKA (reference sequence). The CDR3 loop spans 12 amino acids. CDR3 sequence: CGGRIPNYGYTF. DNA for the CDR3: TGTGGGGGCCGGATACCTAACTATGGCTACACCTTC.

This clone occurred many times. The chain has TRBV10-1 and TRBJ1-5, with 8 nucleotides matching TRBD1. Germline V lookup: CDR1 WNHNN, CDR2 SYGVQD (reference sequence). The junction had 1 base not matched to a gene; V was cut back by 7 bases and J by 5 bases. The CDR3 extends over 12 amino acids. As DNA, the CDR3 is TGCGCCAGCAAGACAGGGGATCAGCCCCAGCATTTT. This codes for CASKTGDQPQHF.

This clone was observed a few times. The chain recombines TRBV6-1 with TRBJ1-1; D uncertain. Per germline, CDR1 MNHNS and CDR2 SASEGT. The CDR3 covers 14 residues. CDR3 DNA: TGTGCGAGAGCGACAACGACTATGAACACTTCAGCTTTCTTT. It specifies CARATTTMNTSAFF.

A word on this clone: One end of the junction varies from germline; a read error may be responsible. The rearrangement joins TRBV6-5 to TRBJ2-7; tentative D call: TRBD1 (6 bases). The CDR3 is made up of 16 amino acids. Germline CDR1 MNHEY, CDR2 SVGAGI. In DNA form, the CDR3 reads TGTGCCAGCATTTACTCGACTCTTGGACAGTCCCACGAGCAGTACTTC. Protein: CASIYSTLGQSHEQYF.

Worth noting for this clone: The germline gene is not matched at one end of the junction; a read error may be the cause. As DNA, the CDR3 is TGTGCCATCAGCCCGGGACTGGGGAAGACTAGCGGGAAAAATCCCTACGAGCAGTACTTC. It is translated as CAISPGLGKTSGKNPYEQYF. The V and J genes are TRBV4-2 and TRBJ2-7; 11 nucleotides line up with TRBD2. CDR3 length equals 20 residues. Germline CDR1 LGHNA, CDR2 YNFKEQ.

This clone was counted ten times or more. V gene TRBV20-1 combines with J gene TRBJ2-7; unclear D gene. The germline V and J ends were trimmed by 3 bases and 2 bases, with 2 bases remaining between them. The CDR3 consists of 10 residues. From germline, CDR1 is DFQATT and CDR2 SNEGSKA (reference sequence). CDR3 in DNA: TGCAGTGCTAGCGCCTACGAGCAGTACTTC. It is translated as CSASAYEQYF.

Points on this clone: Because it lacks the conserved phenylalanine or tryptophan at the end, this CDR3 is likely a read error. The V and J genes are TRBV20-1 and TRBJ2-3, with unresolved D. V was trimmed by 6 bases and J by 7 bases, leaving 14 bases between them. Germline V lookup: CDR1 DFQATT, CDR2 SNEGSKA (reference sequence). The CDR3 contains 12 residues. DNA of the CDR3: TGCAGTGCCAACTTTCGTGGATATACGCAGTATTTA. Protein product: CSANFRGYTQYL.

With respect to this clone: Sequence at one end of the junction differs from germline and may be a read error. The sample holds other DNA sequences that translate to the same CDR3. The V and J genes are TRBV5-1 and TRBJ2-3; D perhaps matches TRBD2 (6 bases). The CDR3 is made up of 16 amino acids. Per germline, CDR1 SGHRS and CDR2 YFSETQ. CDR3 sequence reads: CASSLESSAITDTQYF. The CDR3 nucleotides read TGCGCCAGCAGCTTGGAGTCTAGCGCTATCACAGATACGCAGTATTTC.

Regarding this clone: A much larger clone lies a single base off, so this may be a read error. This CDR3 is CSDMDGNTEAFF. The CDR3 bases are TGCAGTGATATGGACGGGAACACTGAAGCTTTCTTT. V is TRBV20-1 and J is TRBJ1-1; no clear D gene. Trimming removed 7 bases from V and 1 base from J, with 10 bases in between. This CDR3 is 12 amino acids long. The germline gives CDR1 DFQATT, CDR2 SNEGSKA (reference sequence).

This clone was counted at least ten times. Other nucleotide sequences in the sample specify the same CDR3. The chain is built from TRBV20-1 and TRBJ2-1; D unresolved. V lost 6 bases, J lost 0 bases, and 15 bases lay in between. This CDR3 spans 15 amino acids. Germline lookup yields CDR1 DFQATT and CDR2 SNEGSKA (reference sequence). The CDR3 DNA reads TGCAGTGCCAGCGCCTCAGGAGTCTCCTACAATGAGCAGTTCTTC. Protein: CSASASGVSYNEQFF.